This T cell receptor (beta chain) stems from a study of blood T cell repertoires in COVID-19. Study-wide context: Sites in the United States, Italy and Spain provided acute and convalescent COVID-19 samples. The cDNA or gDNA used as material had been derived from T cells, B-cell-depleted T cells, or PBMCs.

Original analysis: Amplification of reference gene primers provided the estimated nucleated cell counts. The repertoire was sequenced with immunoSEQ multiplex PCR; TCRdb's copy has only in-frame clones and lacks some. D and trimming were read from the DNA, whereas the V and J calls and clone size are those reported in that table. The sample has some 120,000 clones, roughly four fifths seen once; the top ten hold around 10%. This clone was picked up a small number of times. Germline V gene sequence: CDR1 MNHNY, CDR2 SVGAGI (reference sequence). The CDR3 runs 13 residues. The V and J ends lost 8 bases and 1 base respectively, with 8 bases between them.

The clonotype comes from a human donor in a cohort sampled during active COVID-19. The V and J genes are TRBV6-6 and TRBJ2-2, with D maybe TRBD2 (5 bases). What was sequenced was peripheral blood. The CDR3 loop is CASARGNTGELFF. The CDR3 DNA reads TGTGCCAGCGCCCGGGGGAACACCGGGGAGCTGTTTTTT.